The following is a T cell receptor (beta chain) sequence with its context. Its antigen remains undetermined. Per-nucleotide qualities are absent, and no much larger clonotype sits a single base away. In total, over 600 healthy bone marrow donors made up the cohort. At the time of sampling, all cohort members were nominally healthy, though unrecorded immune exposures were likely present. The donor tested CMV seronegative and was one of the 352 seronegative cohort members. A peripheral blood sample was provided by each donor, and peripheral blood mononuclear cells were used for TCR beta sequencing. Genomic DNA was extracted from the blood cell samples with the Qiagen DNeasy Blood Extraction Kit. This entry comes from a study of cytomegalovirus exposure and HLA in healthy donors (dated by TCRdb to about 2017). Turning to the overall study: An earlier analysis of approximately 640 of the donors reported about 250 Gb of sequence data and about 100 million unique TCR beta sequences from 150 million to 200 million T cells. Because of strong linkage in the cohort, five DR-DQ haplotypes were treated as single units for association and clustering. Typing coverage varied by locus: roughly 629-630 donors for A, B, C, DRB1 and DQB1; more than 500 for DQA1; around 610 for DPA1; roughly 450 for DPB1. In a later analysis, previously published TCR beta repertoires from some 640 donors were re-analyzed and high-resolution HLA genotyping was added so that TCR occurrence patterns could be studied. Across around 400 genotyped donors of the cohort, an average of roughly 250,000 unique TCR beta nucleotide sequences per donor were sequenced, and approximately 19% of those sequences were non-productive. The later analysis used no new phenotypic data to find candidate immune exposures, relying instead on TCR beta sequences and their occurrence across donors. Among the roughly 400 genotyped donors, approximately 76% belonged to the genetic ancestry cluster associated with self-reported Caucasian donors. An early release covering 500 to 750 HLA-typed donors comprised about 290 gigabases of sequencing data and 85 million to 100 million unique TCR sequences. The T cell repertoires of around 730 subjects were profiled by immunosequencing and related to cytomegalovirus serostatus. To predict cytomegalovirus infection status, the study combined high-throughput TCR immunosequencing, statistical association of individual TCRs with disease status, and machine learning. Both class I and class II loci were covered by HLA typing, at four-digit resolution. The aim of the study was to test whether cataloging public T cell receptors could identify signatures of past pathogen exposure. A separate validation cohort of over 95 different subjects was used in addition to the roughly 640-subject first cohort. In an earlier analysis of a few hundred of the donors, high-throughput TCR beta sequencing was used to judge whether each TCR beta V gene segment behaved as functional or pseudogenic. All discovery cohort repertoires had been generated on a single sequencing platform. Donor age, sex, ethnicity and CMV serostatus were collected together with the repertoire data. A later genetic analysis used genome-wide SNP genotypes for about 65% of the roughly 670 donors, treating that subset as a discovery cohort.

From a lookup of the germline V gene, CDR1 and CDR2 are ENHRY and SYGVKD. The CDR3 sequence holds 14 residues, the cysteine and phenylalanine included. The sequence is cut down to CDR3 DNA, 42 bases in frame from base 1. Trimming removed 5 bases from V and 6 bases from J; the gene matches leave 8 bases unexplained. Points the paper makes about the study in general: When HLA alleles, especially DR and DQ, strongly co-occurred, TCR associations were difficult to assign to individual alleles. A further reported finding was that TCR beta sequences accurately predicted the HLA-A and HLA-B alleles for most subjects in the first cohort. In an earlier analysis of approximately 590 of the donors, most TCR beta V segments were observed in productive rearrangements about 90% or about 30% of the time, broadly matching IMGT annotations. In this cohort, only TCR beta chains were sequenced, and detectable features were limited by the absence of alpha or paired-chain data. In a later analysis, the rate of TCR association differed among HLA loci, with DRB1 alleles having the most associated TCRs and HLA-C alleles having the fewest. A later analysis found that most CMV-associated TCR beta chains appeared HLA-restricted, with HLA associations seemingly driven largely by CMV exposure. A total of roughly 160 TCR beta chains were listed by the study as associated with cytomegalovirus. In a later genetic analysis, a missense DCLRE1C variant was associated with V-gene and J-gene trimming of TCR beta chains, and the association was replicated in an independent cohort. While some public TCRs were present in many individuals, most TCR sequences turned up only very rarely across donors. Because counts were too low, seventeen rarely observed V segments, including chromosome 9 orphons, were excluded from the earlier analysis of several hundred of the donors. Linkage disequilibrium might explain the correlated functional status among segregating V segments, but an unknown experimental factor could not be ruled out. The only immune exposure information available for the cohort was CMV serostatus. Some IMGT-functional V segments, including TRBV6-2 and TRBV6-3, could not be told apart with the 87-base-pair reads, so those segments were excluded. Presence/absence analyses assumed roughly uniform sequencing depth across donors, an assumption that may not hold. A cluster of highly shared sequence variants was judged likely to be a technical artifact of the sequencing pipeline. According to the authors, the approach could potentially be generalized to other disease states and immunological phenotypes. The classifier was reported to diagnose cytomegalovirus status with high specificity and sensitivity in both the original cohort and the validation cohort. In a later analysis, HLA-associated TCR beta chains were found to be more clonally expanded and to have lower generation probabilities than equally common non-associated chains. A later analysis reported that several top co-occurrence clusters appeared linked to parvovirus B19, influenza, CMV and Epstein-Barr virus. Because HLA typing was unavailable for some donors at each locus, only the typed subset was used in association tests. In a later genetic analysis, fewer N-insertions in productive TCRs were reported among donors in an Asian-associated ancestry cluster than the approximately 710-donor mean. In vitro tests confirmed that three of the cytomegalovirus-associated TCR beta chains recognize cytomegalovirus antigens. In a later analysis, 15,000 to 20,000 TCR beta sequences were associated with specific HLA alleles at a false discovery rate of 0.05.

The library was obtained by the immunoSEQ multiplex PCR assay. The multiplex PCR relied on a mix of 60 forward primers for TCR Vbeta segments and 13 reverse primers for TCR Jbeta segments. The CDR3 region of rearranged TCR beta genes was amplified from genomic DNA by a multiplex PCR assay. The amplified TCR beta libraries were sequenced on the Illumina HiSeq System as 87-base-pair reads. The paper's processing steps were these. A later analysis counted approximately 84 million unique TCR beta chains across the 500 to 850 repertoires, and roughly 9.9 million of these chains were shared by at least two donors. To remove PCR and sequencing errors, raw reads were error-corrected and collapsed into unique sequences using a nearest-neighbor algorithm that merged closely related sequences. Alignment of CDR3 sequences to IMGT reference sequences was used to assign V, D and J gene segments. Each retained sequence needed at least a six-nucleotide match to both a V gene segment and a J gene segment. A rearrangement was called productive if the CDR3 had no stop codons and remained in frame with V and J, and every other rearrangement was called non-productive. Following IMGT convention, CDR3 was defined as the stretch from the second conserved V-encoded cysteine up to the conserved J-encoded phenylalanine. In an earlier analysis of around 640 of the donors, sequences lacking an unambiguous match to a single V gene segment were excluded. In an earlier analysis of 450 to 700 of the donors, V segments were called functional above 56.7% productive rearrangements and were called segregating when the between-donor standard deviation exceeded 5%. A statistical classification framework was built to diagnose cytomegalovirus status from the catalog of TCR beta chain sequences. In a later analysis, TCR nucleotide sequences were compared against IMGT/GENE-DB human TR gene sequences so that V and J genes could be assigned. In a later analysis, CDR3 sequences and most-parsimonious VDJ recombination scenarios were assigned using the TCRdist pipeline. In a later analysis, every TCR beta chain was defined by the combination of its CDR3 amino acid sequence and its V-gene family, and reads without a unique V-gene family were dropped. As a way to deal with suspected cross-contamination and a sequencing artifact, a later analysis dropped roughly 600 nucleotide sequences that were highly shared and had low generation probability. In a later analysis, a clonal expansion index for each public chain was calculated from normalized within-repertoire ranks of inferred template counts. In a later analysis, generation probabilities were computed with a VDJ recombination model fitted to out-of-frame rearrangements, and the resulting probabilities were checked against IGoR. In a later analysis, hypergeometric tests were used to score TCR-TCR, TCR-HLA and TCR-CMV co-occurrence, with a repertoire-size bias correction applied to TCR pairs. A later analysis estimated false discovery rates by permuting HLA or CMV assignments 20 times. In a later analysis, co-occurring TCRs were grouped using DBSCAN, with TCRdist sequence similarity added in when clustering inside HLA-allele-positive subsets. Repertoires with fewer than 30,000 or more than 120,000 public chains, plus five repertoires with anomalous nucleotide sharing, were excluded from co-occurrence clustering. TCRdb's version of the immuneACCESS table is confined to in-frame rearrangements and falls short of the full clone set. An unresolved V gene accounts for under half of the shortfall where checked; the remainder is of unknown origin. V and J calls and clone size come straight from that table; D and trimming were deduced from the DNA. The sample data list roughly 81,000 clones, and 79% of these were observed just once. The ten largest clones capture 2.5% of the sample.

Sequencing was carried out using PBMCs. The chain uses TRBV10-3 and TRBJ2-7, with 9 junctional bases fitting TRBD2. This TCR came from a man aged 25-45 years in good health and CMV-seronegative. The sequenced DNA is TGTGCCATCAGTTGGCTAGCGGGGCAGGGCGAGCAGTACTTC. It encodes CAISWLAGQGEQYF.